This T cell receptor (beta chain) was observed in a study of radiotherapy plus CTLA-4 blockade in lung cancer. Only in-frame clones appear in the TCRdb table, and some are missing; sequencing was by immunoSEQ multiplex PCR. The data hold 85,000 to 120,000 clones, with 70% to 90% observed a single time. The sequence was obtained from a human donor with non-small cell lung cancer that progressed on radiotherapy plus ipilimumab. Some clones in this sample may be carry-over from other donors' samples. This specimen was peripheral blood, taken from a patient treated with radiotherapy plus ipilimumab.

The DNA for the CDR3 is TGCGCCAGCAGCCCCCAACCGGGACAGGGGGTCAATCAGCCCCAGCATTTT. It yields the protein CASSPQPGQGVNQPQHF. The chain is built from TRBV5-1 and TRBJ1-5; 11 bases are a match to TRBD1. Germline assignment: CDR1 SGHRS and CDR2 YFSETQ. The CDR3 loop spans 17 amino acids. V dropped 4 bases and J dropped 3; count of bases not matched to a gene: 9.